The next 25 T cell receptor beta chains were all read from a single sample in a study of blood T cell repertoires in COVID-19 (dated by TCRdb to 2018 to 2020). Library preparation used the immunoSEQ multiplex PCR assay. Drawn from immuneACCESS, this table holds only the in-frame rearrangements with V and J called that TCRdb kept. Clones are partly lost; checked studies trace under half to an unresolved V gene and leave the rest unexplained. Counted in this sample were about 260,000 clones; over 70% of them appeared once. The ten largest clonotypes hold about 2.9% of the sample. The sample was PBMCs or T cells enriched from blood (not recorded which). Receptor source: a woman in her thirties or forties who had been exposed to COVID-19.

This sequence joins TRBV19 and TRBJ2-2; weak D call: TRBD2 (5 bases). The ends were cut back, 3 bases at V and 4 bases at J, with 12 bases in the middle. The V gene's germline CDR1 is LNHDA and CDR2 SQIVND (reference sequence). The CDR3 length is 15 residues. The CDR3 region has the DNA TGTGCCAGTAGTATGTACTTTCGGGGCACCGGGGAGCTGTTTTTT. Translating it yields CASSMYFRGTGELFF.

The rearrangement uses TRBV6-5 and TRBJ1-4; D gene unclear. Per the germline V gene, CDR1 is MNHEY and CDR2 is SVGAGI. V lost 9 bases to trimming and J lost 3 bases, with 17 bases between them. The CDR3 has 15 residues. The CDR3 DNA sequence: TGTGCCAGTACGGACTCCGGGAGGGCTAATGAAAAACTGTTTTTT. Translated: CASTDSGRANEKLFF.

The V and J genes are TRBV9 and TRBJ2-1, with a possible D match to TRBD2 (5 bases). The CDR3 contains 13 residues. Germline-derived CDR1 and CDR2 are SGDLS and YYNGEE. V dropped 2 bases and J dropped 5 bases, with 8 bases sitting between them. In nucleotides, the CDR3 is TGTGCCAGCAGCGTCTGGCGGGACAATGAGCAGTTCTTC. Translated: CASSVWRDNEQFF.

The chain carries TRBV11-2 and TRBJ1-1, with unresolved D. The V end was cut by 0 bases, the J end by 11 bases, with 13 bases between. Germline loops: CDR1 SGHAT, CDR2 FQNNGV. The CDR3 loop spans 13 amino acids. The CDR3 DNA reads TGTGCCAGCAGCTTAGATCGCCCGGCGGGGGCTTTCTTT. The encoded protein is CASSLDRPAGAFF.

The rearrangement uses TRBV12-5 and TRBJ1-2, with a tentative D call TRBD1 (6 bases). In germline, CDR1 is LGHNT, CDR2 FRNRAP. The CDR3 runs to 18 residues. Trimming stripped 0 bases from V and 5 bases from J, with 22 bases between. CDR3 protein: CASGLVIPRGARSYGYTF. CDR3 bases: TGTGCTAGTGGTTTGGTCATCCCTCGGGGGGCGCGATCATATGGCTACACCTTC.

This clone was observed a single time. The gene calls are TRBV19 and TRBJ1-2, with 7 nucleotides matching TRBD1. This CDR3 is built from 14 residues. With 7 bases clipped from V and 5 bases from J, the junction kept 10 bases outside the gene matches. Per the germline V gene, CDR1 is LNHDA and CDR2 is SQIVND (reference sequence). CDR3 bases: TGTGCCAGTACCCCGGGACAGATAACGTATGGCTACACCTTC. This encodes CASTPGQITYGYTF.

The chain links TRBV15 to TRBJ2-1, with 10 nucleotides matching TRBD1. The V gene's germline CDR1 is LNHNV and CDR2 YYDKDF (reference sequence). This CDR3 has 16 residues. The trim removed 0 bases at V and 7 bases at J, leaving 6 bases unmatched. Here the CDR3 DNA reads TGTGCCACCAGCAGAGAAGACAGGGGGCGGATAAATGAGCAGTTCTTC. Residues: CATSREDRGRINEQFF. Drawing the rest from reference TRBV15 and TRBJ2-1, the complete variable domain is DAMVIQNPRYQVTQFGKPVTLSCSQTLNHNVMYWYQQKSSQAPKLLFHYYDKDFNNEADTPDNFQSRRPNTSFCFLDIRSPGLGDTAMYLCATSREDRGRINEQFFGPGTRLTVL.

This sequence joins TRBV28 and TRBJ1-1, with a tentative D call TRBD1 (5 bases). The germline V gene encodes CDR1 MDHEN and CDR2 SYDVKM. This CDR3 has 14 residues. V lost 3 bases and J 4 bases, leaving 12 bases between the germline ends. In DNA, the CDR3 is TGTGCCAGCAGTTTTGCAGGGTCTGGCACTGAAGCTTTCTTT. Residues: CASSFAGSGTEAFF.

On this clone: Germline is not matched at one junction end, which may reflect a read error. This CDR3 is CASSLELFGDRNTGELFF. CDR3 DNA: TGTGCCAGCAGCTTGGAGCTGTTTGGGGACAGGAACACCGGGGAGCTGTTTTTT. The rearrangement links TRBV5-1 to TRBJ2-2, with 7 bases lining up with TRBD1. CDR1 and CDR2 from the germline V gene are SGHRS and YFSETQ. The CDR3 sequence is 18 residues long.

V is TRBV7-8 and J is TRBJ1-2; 8 bases agree with TRBD1. CDR3 length: 13 residues. V shed 5 bases and J 4 bases; nucleotides not matched to a gene: 3. CDR1 SGHVS and CDR2 FQNEAQ come from the germline V gene. CDR3 DNA: TGTGCCAGCAGCCCAGGGGGCTTCTATGGCTACACCTTC. Its protein product is CASSPGGFYGYTF.

Note on this clone: At one boundary the junction diverges from the germline segment, which might be a read error. This chain uses TRBV5-1 with TRBJ2-5; 8 bases agree with TRBD1. The CDR3 has 16 residues. Germline assignment: CDR1 SGHRS and CDR2 YFSETQ. CDR3: CASSLDPWTGKETQYF. In DNA form, the CDR3 reads TGTGCCAGCAGCTTGGACCCTTGGACAGGGAAAGAGACCCAGTACTTC.

The chain has TRBV28 and TRBJ1-4, with 9 bases fitting TRBD1. CDR1 is MDHEN, CDR2 SYDVKM, per germline. V trimming: 2 bases; J trimming: 8 bases; junction bases outside the gene matches: 6. This CDR3 has 15 amino acids. The CDR3, as DNA: TGTGCCAGCAGTTTAGGGGACAGGGTATCGGAAAAACTGTTTTTT. Translated, it gives CASSLGDRVSEKLFF.

The chain has TRBV3-1 (or the pseudogene TRBV3-2) and TRBJ2-2; 7 nucleotides line up with TRBD2. The CDR3 sequence is 17 residues long. Trimming cost V 6 bases and J 4 bases; bases outside gene matches: 14. The germline CDR1 and CDR2 sequences are LGHDT and YNNKEL (reference sequence). The CDR3 region is CASRPWTSFFGTGELFF. CDR3 DNA: TGTGCCAGCAGACCCTGGACTAGTTTCTTCGGCACCGGGGAGCTGTTTTTT.

V is TRBV11-2 and J is TRBJ2-1; 8 bases map to TRBD1. V dropped 3 bases and J dropped 1; count of bases not matched to a gene: 2. CDR3 length equals 15 residues. CDR1 SGHAT and CDR2 FQNNGV come from the germline V gene. Written as DNA, the CDR3 is TGTGCCAGCAGCTTGGGACAGGAATCCTACAATGAGCAGTTCTTC. Residues: CASSLGQESYNEQFF. The complete variable domain, with remaining parts taken from reference TRBV11-2 and TRBJ2-1, reads EAGVAQSPRYKIIEKRQSVAFWCNPISGHATLYWYQQILGQGPKLLIQFQNNGVVDDSQLPKDRFSAERLKGVDSTLKIQPAKLEDSAVYLCASSLGQESYNEQFFGPGTRLTVL.

This chain connects TRBV5-8 to TRBJ1-2; 8 positions agree with TRBD1. CDR1 is SGHTS and CDR2 is YDEGEE in the germline V gene. V shed 3 bases, J shed 5 bases, and the junction held 0 bases outside the gene matches. This CDR3 region has 12 residues. CDR3 protein: CASSWTGYGYTF. Here the CDR3 DNA reads TGTGCCAGCAGCTGGACAGGGTATGGCTACACCTTC.

Turning to this clone: The junction and the germline gene differ at one end; a read error may be behind it. The chain combines TRBV5-1 with TRBJ2-1; 9 bases map to TRBD2. Germline loops: CDR1 SGHRS, CDR2 YFSETQ. This CDR3 has 15 amino acids. CDR3 region: CASSPRLAAYNEQFF. As DNA, the CDR3 is TGTGCCAGCAGCCCTCGACTAGCGGCTTACAATGAGCAGTTCTTC.

V gene TRBV6-1 combines with J gene TRBJ1-5; D may be TRBD1 (5 bases). Germline CDR1 and CDR2: MNHNS and SASEGT. V lost 4 bases, J lost 1 base, and 14 bases lay in between. The CDR3 runs to 16 residues. CDR3 bases: TGTGCCAGCAGTGCTGCGGCAGGGATGAGCAATCAGCCCCAGCATTTT. As protein: CASSAAAGMSNQPQHF.

V gene TRBV6-5 combines with J gene TRBJ2-1; the match to TRBD2 covers 9 bases. Germline V gene data show CDR1 as MNHEY and CDR2 as SVGAGI. This CDR3 has 15 amino acids. V dropped 7 bases and J dropped 10; count of bases not matched to a gene: 14. CDR3 residues: CASNPVAGVSGEQFF. CDR3 nucleotides: TGTGCCAGCAACCCGGTAGCGGGAGTATCGGGGGAGCAGTTCTTC.

The chain combines TRBV6-1 with TRBJ1-2; maybe TRBD1 (6 bases). The CDR3 extends over 18 amino acids. Germline V CDR1 and CDR2: MNHNS, SASEGT. Trimming left V 1 base short and J 2 bases short, with 20 bases between. CDR3 sequence (DNA): TGTGCCAGCAGTGAAGGATGGACAGTGAGATCGAGCAACTATGGCTACACCTTC. Its translation is CASSEGWTVRSSNYGYTF.

The chain joins TRBV7-2 to TRBJ2-6, with D perhaps TRBD2 (5 bases). Trimming removed 2 bases from V and 0 bases from J, with 8 bases in between. CDR3 length: 16 amino acids. Germline V lookup: CDR1 SGHTA, CDR2 FQGNSA. The DNA of the CDR3 is TGTGCCAGCAGCTTACACGGGAACTCTGGGGCCAACGTCCTGACTTTC. Protein: CASSLHGNSGANVLTF.

This rearrangement joins TRBV5-4 to TRBJ1-2; no firm D call. The V gene lost 6 bases and the J gene lost 5 bases, with 14 bases spanning the gap. There are 13 residues in the CDR3. Germline V gene sequence: CDR1 SGHNT, CDR2 YYREEE (reference sequence). The CDR3 here is CASTSAGGYGYTF. The CDR3 nucleotides read TGTGCCAGCACCTCAGCGGGAGGGTATGGCTACACCTTC. The full variable domain, rest sourced from reference TRBV5-4 and TRBJ1-2, is ETGVTQSPTHLIKTRGQQVTLRCSSQSGHNTVSWYQQALGQGPQFIFQYYREEENGRGNFPPRFSGLQFPNYSSELNVNALELDDSALYLCASTSAGGYGYTFGSGTRLTVV.

The chain couples TRBV5-1 to TRBJ2-1; TRBD1 agrees at 7 bases. Germline CDR1 SGHRS, CDR2 YFSETQ. V gave up 0 bases and J gave up 2 bases; unmatched junction bases: 5. The CDR3 extends over 16 amino acids. The CDR3 spells CASSLVGQGAYNEQFF. CDR3 coding DNA: TGCGCCAGCAGCTTGGTGGGGCAGGGGGCCTACAATGAGCAGTTCTTC.

The gene calls are TRBV28 and TRBJ2-1; D not resolved. V was clipped by 2 bases and J by 7 bases, with 9 bases between them. This CDR3 contains 13 residues. Germline V gene sequence: CDR1 MDHEN, CDR2 SYDVKM. This CDR3 reads CASSLPVKNEQFF. CDR3 coding DNA: TGTGCCAGCAGTTTACCCGTTAAAAATGAGCAGTTCTTC. The full variable domain, with the rest looked up from reference TRBV28 and TRBJ2-1, is DVKVTQSSRYLVKRTGEKVFLECVQDMDHENMFWYRQDPGLGLRLIYFSYDVKMKEKGDIPEGYSVSREKKERFSLILESASTNQTSMYLCASSLPVKNEQFFGPGTRLTVL.

A single count supports this clone. In DNA form, the CDR3 reads TGTGCCAGCAGTTTATTATCACAGGGGCCCCCTGAAGCTTTCTTT. The encoded protein is CASSLLSQGPPEAFF. V is TRBV27 and J is TRBJ1-1, with TRBD1 matching over 7 bases. Germline lookup yields CDR1 MNHEY and CDR2 SMNVEV (reference sequence). Germline trimming cut 1 base from V and 6 bases from J; bases unmatched to any gene: 8. CDR3 length: 15 residues.

The chain is built from TRBV5-1 and TRBJ1-1; 7 nucleotides align to TRBD1. The CDR3 length is 15 residues. V lost 0 bases to trimming and J lost 7 bases; unmatched junction nucleotides: 9. Germline V gives CDR1 SGHRS, CDR2 YFSETQ. The CDR3 region has the DNA TGCGCCAGCAGCTTGGAGATAGGCAGGGGGGATGAAGCTTTCTTT. Its protein product is CASSLEIGRGDEAFF.